These 21 T cell receptor beta chains came from one sample sequenced in a study of T cells in AML relapse after transplant. Amplification used RNA template and a modified RACE PCR instead of multiplex PCR. TCRdb reprocessed the PCR reads with MiXCR, giving one entry per CDR3 protein. The sample lists 3,000 to 4,000 distinct CDR3 sequences, around a tenth occurring once. The material was bone marrow, either the whole sample or a sorted T cell fraction (not recorded which), obtained in complete remission. Receptors originate from a human donor who had a stem cell transplant for acute myeloid leukemia. Some T cells may arise from the graft donor.

This clonotype is deemed medium-sized. The chain joins TRBV6-6 to TRBJ1-1; D is unclear. In germline, CDR1 is MNHNY, CDR2 SVGAGI (reference sequence). V lost 5 bases and J 7 bases, leaving 8 bases between the germline ends. CDR3 length equals 11 residues. The CDR3 DNA reads as TGTGCCAGCAGTCCTAGGTTTGAAGCTTTCTTT. Translation gives CASSPRFEAFF.

This clonotype was counted a single time. V usage is TRBV5-1 and J usage is TRBJ2-5, with 7 bases aligning to TRBD1. There are 15 residues in the CDR3. Germline V lookup: CDR1 SGHRS, CDR2 YFSETQ. V lost 4 bases and J lost 2; bases outside the gene matches: 8. The CDR3 coding sequence is TGCGCCAGCAGCCCCGACAGGGTCGGGCAAGAGACCCAGTACTTC. Protein product: CASSPDRVGQETQYF.

The table lists this clonotype with many counts. The V and J genes are TRBV12-3 or TRBV12-4 and TRBJ2-6; the D is unclear. This CDR3 has 14 residues. V was pared by 4 bases and J by 4 bases, with 8 bases between. The CDR3 DNA is TGTGCCAGCAGTTATTCGTCCGGGGCCAACGTCCTGACTTTC. Residues: CASSYSSGANVLTF.

About this clonotype itself: A much larger clone is a single base away; this may be a read error. The chain uses TRBV9 and TRBJ2-3; 11 positions agree with TRBD2. The CDR3 spans 16 residues. Unmatched junction bases numbered 7, after V lost 3 bases and J lost 4 bases. Germline CDR1 SGDLS, CDR2 YYNGEE. As DNA, the CDR3 is TGTGCCAGCAGCGAACTAGCGGGGGAGCGATCAGATACGCAGTATTTT. This codes for CASSELAGERSDTQYF.

This clonotype qualifies as medium-sized. The gene calls are TRBV20-1 and TRBJ2-4; D remains unclear. V lost 1 base to trimming and J lost 0 bases, with 4 bases between them. CDR1 and CDR2 (germline): DFQATT, SNEGSKA (reference sequence). The CDR3 covers 13 residues. The CDR3 DNA reads TGCAGTGCTAGAGGCGTAGCCAAAAACATTCAGTACTTC. It specifies CSARGVAKNIQYF.

Relative to its sample, this clonotype is medium-sized (0.01 to 0.1%). This sequence joins TRBV6-5 and TRBJ1-2, with 9 nucleotides matching TRBD1. Trimming cost V 6 bases and J 8 bases; bases outside gene matches: 10. The CDR3 consists of 14 residues. Germline lookup yields CDR1 MNHEY and CDR2 SVGAGI. Written as DNA, the CDR3 is TGTGCCAGCAGATCACTCACAGGGGGCTGGGGCTACACCTTC. As protein: CASRSLTGGWGYTF.

This clonotype rates as medium-sized (0.01 to 0.1%). The rearrangement uses TRBV18 and TRBJ1-5, with a possible D match to TRBD1 (6 bases). Germline values: CDR1 KGHSH, CDR2 LQKENI. This CDR3 has 13 amino acids. Trimming shortened V by 3 bases and J by 4 bases, and 7 bases separated the two germline ends. The CDR3 reads CASSPDRNQPQHF. Written as DNA, the CDR3 is TGTGCCAGCTCACCGGACAGAAATCAGCCCCAGCATTTT. Drawing the rest from reference TRBV18 and TRBJ1-5, the complete variable domain is NAGVMQNPRHLVRRRGQEARLRCSPMKGHSHVYWYRQLPEEGLKFMVYLQKENIIDESGMPKERFSAEFPKEGPSILRIQQVVRGDSAAYFCASSPDRNQPQHFGDGTRLSIL.

This clonotype occurred a few times. The J gene is TRBJ2-1, the V gene TRBV4-1; D might be TRBD1 or TRBD2, each matching 5 bases. Germline CDR1 MGHRA, CDR2 YSYEKL. Between the trimmed V and J ends, which lost 3 bases and 4 bases, there was a span of 19 bases. The CDR3 has 17 amino acids. The CDR3 sequence is CASSQRAGRGDYNEQFF. In DNA, the CDR3 is TGCGCCAGCAGCCAGAGGGCAGGGCGCGGAGATTACAATGAGCAGTTCTTC.

The chain is built from TRBV7-3 and TRBJ2-1, with a possible D match to TRBD1 (5 bases). Germline V gene lookup returns CDR1 SGHTA and CDR2 FQGTGA. Trimming took off 11 bases at V and 0 bases at J, with 17 bases between the two ends. This CDR3 has 15 residues. CDR3 in amino acids: CAGKCGQGSYNEQFF. DNA for the CDR3: TGTGCCGGGAAATGTGGGCAGGGCTCCTACAATGAGCAGTTCTTC.

The chain is built from TRBV12-3 or TRBV12-4 and TRBJ2-3; 8 bases fit TRBD1. This CDR3 region has 15 residues. After removal of 4 bases from V and 3 bases from J, the junction contained 6 bases not matched to a gene. The CDR3 sequence is CASSYGQGRTDTQYF. For the CDR3, the DNA is TGTGCCAGCAGTTACGGACAGGGAAGGACAGATACGCAGTATTTT.

By proportion, this clonotype is medium-sized. For the CDR3, the DNA is TGTGCCAGCAGTGACGGGACAGGGATCTATGGCTACACCTTC. Translating it yields CASSDGTGIYGYTF. V and J are TRBV6-4 and TRBJ1-2; 9 bases match TRBD1. V shed 2 bases and J 4 bases; nucleotides not matched to a gene: 2. The germline CDR1 and CDR2 sequences are MRHNA and SNTAGT. This CDR3 region has 14 residues.

Note on this clonotype: This could be a read error, since a much larger clone is one nucleotide away. This chain uses TRBV6-2 or TRBV6-3 with TRBJ2-1; D gene ambiguous. Germline V gene lookup returns CDR1 MNHEY and CDR2 SVGEGT. The CDR3 has 11 residues. CDR3 residues: CPSSSYNEQFF. In DNA form, the CDR3 reads TGTCCCAGCAGTTCTTACAATGAGCAGTTCTTC.

Regarding this clonotype: A much larger clone is a single base away; this may be a read error. The chain couples TRBV4-3 to TRBJ1-5; unclear D gene. Germline lookup yields CDR1 LGHNA and CDR2 YSLEER. The V and J ends lost 2 bases and 4 bases respectively, with 12 bases between them. The CDR3 is 15 amino acids. This CDR3 is CASSQNFGRNQPQHF. The CDR3 DNA reads as TGCGCCAGCAGCCAAAACTTCGGGCGTAATCAGCCCCAGCATTTT.

In its sample, this clonotype is medium-sized (0.01 to 0.1%). This sequence joins TRBV2 and TRBJ2-3, with 10 bases aligning to TRBD1. The CDR3 is made up of 17 amino acids. CDR1 SNHLY and CDR2 FYNNEI come from the germline V gene. V was clipped by 4 bases and J by 2 bases; unmatched bases: 9. The CDR3 DNA follows: TGTGCCAGCAGTGTTGGTGGGACAGGGGTACACACAGATACGCAGTATTTT. This encodes CASSVGGTGVHTDTQYF.

In its sample, this clonotype is medium-sized (0.01 to 0.1%). The gene calls are TRBV7-9 and TRBJ2-3; no clear D. Germline V CDR1 and CDR2: SEHNR, FQNEAQ (reference sequence). The CDR3 loop spans 12 amino acids. V lost 6 bases to trimming and J lost 0 bases, with 4 bases between them. The CDR3 DNA follows: TGTGCCAGCAGTTCTAGCACAGATACGCAGTATTTT. Amino acids: CASSSSTDTQYF.

This clonotype is categorized as medium-sized (0.01 to 0.1%). CDR3 loop: CASSQEGTSGDYGYTF. The CDR3 region has the DNA TGTGCCAGCAGCCAAGAGGGAACCTCCGGTGACTATGGCTACACCTTC. This rearrangement joins TRBV3-1 to TRBJ1-2; D is unclear. Trimming removed 0 bases from V and 3 bases from J, with 14 bases in between. Germline CDR1 and CDR2: LGHDT and YNNKEL (reference sequence). The CDR3 has 16 amino acids.

In its sample, this clonotype was seen a few times. This rearrangement joins TRBV9 to TRBJ2-6; 7 bases are a match to TRBD2. Germline lookup yields CDR1 SGDLS and CDR2 YYNGEE. J was trimmed by 2 bases and V by 0 bases; bases with no gene match: 2. The CDR3 is 16 amino acids. Here the CDR3 DNA reads TGTGCCAGCAGCGTAGCGGCGGGGGCTGGGGCCAACGTCCTGACTTTC. Translating it yields CASSVAAGAGANVLTF.

In its sample, this clonotype is medium-sized. The rearrangement links TRBV11-2 to TRBJ2-3; TRBD2 matches at 15 bases. The CDR3 totals 20 residues. Germline V gene data show CDR1 as SGHAT and CDR2 as FQNNGV. Losses at the gene ends were 5 bases for V and 5 bases for J; bases not matched to a gene: 17. CDR3 loop: CASSLGTSGGLFRTEDTQYF. The CDR3 bases are TGTGCCAGCAGCCTCGGGACTAGCGGGGGGTTGTTTCGGACAGAAGATACGCAGTATTTT. Supplemented by reference TRBV11-2 and TRBJ2-3, the full variable domain reads EAGVAQSPRYKIIEKRQSVAFWCNPISGHATLYWYQQILGQGPKLLIQFQNNGVVDDSQLPKDRFSAERLKGVDSTLKIQPAKLEDSAVYLCASSLGTSGGLFRTEDTQYFGPGTRLTVL.

Relative to its sample, this clonotype is medium-sized. V is TRBV9 and J is TRBJ2-2; 8 nucleotides agree with TRBD1. The CDR3 covers 14 residues. V shed 3 bases, J shed 6 bases, and the junction held 4 bases outside the gene matches. The germline V gene encodes CDR1 SGDLS and CDR2 YYNGEE. The CDR3 reads CASSGGQGPGELFF. In DNA, the CDR3 is TGTGCCAGCAGCGGAGGACAGGGTCCCGGGGAGCTGTTTTTT.

This clonotype appeared many times. The chain couples TRBV25-1 to TRBJ2-5; 8 nucleotides line up with TRBD1. The CDR3 consists of 15 residues. Germline lookup yields CDR1 MGHDK and CDR2 SYGVNS. Trimming removed 2 bases from V and 4 bases from J; junction bases left unmatched: 6. The CDR3 DNA is TGTGCCAGCAGTGAACCGACTGGACAGGGAGAGACCCAGTACTTC. It yields the protein CASSEPTGQGETQYF. The complete variable domain, with remaining parts taken from reference TRBV25-1 and TRBJ2-5, reads EADIYQTPRYLVIGTGKKITLECSQTMGHDKMYWYQQDPGMELHLIHYSYGVNSTEKGDLSSESTVSRIRTEHFPLTLESARPSHTSQYLCASSEPTGQGETQYFGPGTRLLVL.

With respect to this clonotype: A read error may explain this, as a much larger clone is one base away. The V and J genes are TRBV4-3 and TRBJ1-1; no definite D call. V shed 4 bases and J shed 0 bases, with 9 bases lying between them. CDR1 and CDR2 from the germline V gene are LGHNA and YSLEER. This CDR3 contains 14 residues. CDR3 loop: CASSPKGLNTEAFF. The CDR3 DNA reads as TGCGCCAGCAGCCCGAAAGGGTTGAACACTGAAGCTTTCTTT.